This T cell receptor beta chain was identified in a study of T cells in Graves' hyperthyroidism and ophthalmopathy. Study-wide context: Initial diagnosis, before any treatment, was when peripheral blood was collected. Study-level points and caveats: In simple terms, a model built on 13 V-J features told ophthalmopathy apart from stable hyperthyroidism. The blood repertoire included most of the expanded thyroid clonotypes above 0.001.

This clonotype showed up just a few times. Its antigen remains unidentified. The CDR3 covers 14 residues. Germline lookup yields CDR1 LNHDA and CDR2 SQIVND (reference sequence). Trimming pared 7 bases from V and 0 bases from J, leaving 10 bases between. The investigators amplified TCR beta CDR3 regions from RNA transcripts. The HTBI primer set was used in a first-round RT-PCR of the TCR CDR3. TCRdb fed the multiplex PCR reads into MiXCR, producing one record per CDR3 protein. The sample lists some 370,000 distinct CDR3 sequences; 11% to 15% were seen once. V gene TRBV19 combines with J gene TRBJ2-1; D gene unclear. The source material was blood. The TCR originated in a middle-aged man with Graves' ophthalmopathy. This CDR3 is CASKPPSSYNEQFF. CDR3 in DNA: TGTGCCAGTAAGCCCCCGAGCTCCTACAATGAGCAGTTCTTC.